One sample yielded the 5 T cell receptor beta chains listed below, sequenced in a study of T-cell memory formation after mild COVID-19. Each CDR3 protein gets one entry after TCRdb re-called the 5' RACE reads with MiXCR. The table records about 540,000 distinct CDR3 sequences, roughly 20% of them present only once. Sequencing was carried out using PBMCs or a T cell subset sorted from them (not recorded which). The receptors stem from an adult woman who had mild COVID-19 (a few samples of this study predate the infection). Cell type and time point are not known.

The chain carries TRBV5-1 and TRBJ2-2; 13 nucleotides agree with TRBD2. V lost 4 bases to trimming and J lost 4 bases; unmatched junction nucleotides: 7. The length of the CDR3 is 17 residues. The germline V gene encodes CDR1 SGHRS and CDR2 YFSETQ. This chain's CDR3 is CASSPGLAGETTGELFF. CDR3 nucleotides: TGCGCCAGCAGCCCTGGACTAGCGGGGGAGACCACCGGGGAGCTGTTTTTT.

The J gene is TRBJ2-3, the V gene TRBV7-9; D remains unclear. CDR1 and CDR2 (germline): SEHNR, FQNEAQ (reference sequence). The CDR3 spans 12 residues. The V end lost 5 bases, the J end lost 4 bases, and 7 bases lay between the germline ends. CDR3 region: CASSHSSDTQYF. The CDR3 nucleotides read TGTGCCAGCAGCCACTCCTCAGATACGCAGTATTTT.

The genes are TRBV5-1 and TRBJ1-1; D unclear. The V gene's germline CDR1 is SGHRS and CDR2 YFSETQ. The CDR3 runs 16 residues. V was cut by 3 bases and J by 5 bases, with 20 bases left in between. The CDR3 DNA reads as TGCGCCAGCAGCTCCGCACGAGGGCCAACAATGACTGAAGCTTTCTTT. This gives the protein CASSSARGPTMTEAFF. The complete variable domain, with remaining parts taken from reference TRBV5-1 and TRBJ1-1, reads KAGVTQTPRYLIKTRGQQVTLSCSPISGHRSVSWYQQTPGQGLQFLFEYFSETQRNKGNFPGRFSGRQFSNSRSEMNVSTLELGDSALYLCASSSARGPTMTEAFFGQGTRLTVV.

The V and J genes are TRBV6-1 and TRBJ1-5; D ambiguous. CDR1 is MNHNS and CDR2 is SASEGT in the germline V gene. CDR3 length: 14 residues. V was cut by 5 bases and J by 7 bases, with 15 bases left in between. The CDR3 region has the DNA TGTGCCAGCAGTCGTCGGCGGGTCAGACAGCCCCAGCATTTT. Residues: CASSRRRVRQPQHF.

This chain uses TRBV9 with TRBJ2-2, with D perhaps TRBD2 (6 bases). Trimming took off 2 bases at V and 4 bases at J, with 9 bases between the two ends. The CDR3 totals 14 residues. Germline V gene lookup returns CDR1 SGDLS and CDR2 YYNGEE. CDR3 in DNA: TGTGCCAGCAGCGTCTCTAGCGCCACCGGGGAGCTGTTTTTT. Protein: CASSVSSATGELFF.